The clone carrying this T cell receptor (beta chain) was observed many times. Its antigen remains unidentified. TCRdb itself ran the multiplex PCR reads through MiXCR, one entry per CDR3 protein. This table holds about 110,000 distinct CDR3 sequences, about 30% found once. The sample originates from a study of breast tumors, draining lymph nodes, adjacent tissues. Regarding the study as a whole: Data only fit, rather than demonstrated, lymph node origin of most tumor T cells. Findings are consistent with lymph node origin and intratumoral expansion of most tumor T cells. Tumor repertoires ranked between lymph nodes and nontumor tissue in diversity, with V and J gene preferences.

The lymph nodes were axillary draining lymph nodes from breast cancer patients. CDR3 size: 15 residues. Trimming at V came to 3 bases and at J to 10 bases, leaving 12 bases not matched to a gene. The specimen was axillary lymph node tissue. The genes are TRBV12-3 or TRBV12-4 and TRBJ1-1, with TRBD1 matching 9 bases. The source of this sequence is a female donor with breast cancer. Some clones in this sample may be carry-over from other donors' samples. In DNA form, the CDR3 reads TGTGCCAGCAGTTTGGACAGGGGCTGGACTTCAGGAGCTTTCTTT. Translation gives CASSLDRGWTSGAFF.